The clone carrying this T cell receptor beta chain occurred many times. The sample belongs to a study of blood T cell repertoires in COVID-19. About the research overall: Samples taken during acute and convalescent COVID-19 were collected in the United States, Italy and Spain. Nucleic acid was either cDNA or gDNA, and it came from T cells, B-cell-depleted T cells, or PBMCs.

Per the original data handling: Researchers report that nucleated cell counts were estimated from reference gene primer amplification. Some clones are missing from TCRdb's copy, which holds only in-frame ones; the method was immunoSEQ multiplex PCR. V and J calls and clone size follow that table, whereas D and trimming were derived from the DNA. The sample has around 84,000 clones, over 70% seen once. V dropped 0 bases and J dropped 8; count of bases not matched to a gene: 5. The germline CDR1 and CDR2 sequences are SGHDT and YYEEEE. The CDR3 loop spans 16 amino acids. Sequenced sample: peripheral blood. The chain links TRBV5-6 to TRBJ1-6, with 10 bases lining up with TRBD1. The TCR comes from a woman aged 40 to 50 with active or convalescent COVID-19. CDR3 nucleotides: TGTGCCAGCAGCTTGGTGGGGGACAGGGGATATTCACCCCTCCACTTT. Its protein is CASSLVGDRGYSPLHF.